The 7 T cell receptor beta chains given below trace back to one sample, sequenced in a study of blood T cell repertoires in COVID-19. The table came from immunoSEQ multiplex PCR; TCRdb's copy has only in-frame clones and leaves some out. The profile shows 200,000 to 300,000 clones, about 87% of them singletons. The sample consisted of peripheral blood. Source of these receptors: a woman between 35 and 50 years old who had recovered from COVID-19.

The chain recombines TRBV3-1 (or the pseudogene TRBV3-2) with TRBJ1-1; D is unresolved. Germline assignment: CDR1 LGHDT and CDR2 YNNKEL (reference sequence). Trimming stripped 0 bases from V and 2 bases from J, with 7 bases between. The length of the CDR3 is 14 residues. The CDR3 loop reads CASSQEALNTEAFF. The CDR3 DNA reads TGTGCCAGCAGCCAAGAAGCCCTAAACACTGAAGCTTTCTTT.

The V and J genes are TRBV6-5 and TRBJ1-1; maybe TRBD1 (5 bases). The germline V gene encodes CDR1 MNHEY and CDR2 SVGAGI. The V end lost 7 bases, the J end lost 2 bases, and 14 bases lay between the germline ends. The CDR3 consists of 14 residues. CDR3 nucleotides: TGTGCCAGCAAGCCCCGGGGGTCCAACACTGAAGCTTTCTTT. This codes for CASKPRGSNTEAFF.

V and J are TRBV7-2 and TRBJ1-6, with TRBD1 matching 8 bases. Germline V gives CDR1 SGHTA, CDR2 FQGNSA. The CDR3 extends over 15 amino acids. V gave up 5 bases and J gave up 13 bases; unmatched junction bases: 13. The CDR3 sequence is CASSPTMGTGGPLHF. CDR3 DNA sequence: TGTGCCAGCAGCCCCACAATGGGAACAGGGGGTCCCCTCCACTTT.

V and J are TRBV7-2 and TRBJ1-2; a weak D match, TRBD1 (5 bases). Deletions cut 0 bases from V and 7 bases from J, with 12 bases between. The CDR3 has 14 residues. Per the germline V gene, CDR1 is SGHTA and CDR2 is FQGNSA. CDR3 loop: CASSLAEGLGGYTF. In nucleotides, the CDR3 is TGTGCCAGCAGCTTAGCGGAGGGGCTGGGTGGCTACACCTTC.

The CDR3 reads CASSSIGQPQETQYF. CDR3 in DNA: TGTGCCAGCAGCTCGATTGGACAGCCTCAAGAGACCCAGTACTTC. The genes are TRBV5-6 and TRBJ2-5; D may be TRBD1 (6 bases). The CDR3 runs to 15 residues. Germline V CDR1 and CDR2: SGHDT, YYEEEE. The ends were cut back, 3 bases at V and 2 bases at J, with 14 bases in the middle.

The chain carries TRBV11-3 and TRBJ2-5; perhaps TRBD1 as D (5 bases). CDR1 and CDR2 from the germline V gene are SGHNT and YENEEA. CDR3 length: 15 residues. The ends were cut back, 2 bases at V and 4 bases at J, with 14 bases in the middle. This CDR3 reads CASSLLWGPGETQYF. CDR3 in DNA: TGTGCCAGCAGCTTACTATGGGGCCCCGGAGAGACCCAGTACTTC.

The rearrangement links TRBV4-2 to TRBJ2-7; the D is unclear. Germline V gene data show CDR1 as LGHNA and CDR2 as YNFKEQ. V shed 0 bases and J shed 1 base, with 7 bases lying between them. The CDR3 runs to 14 residues. The CDR3 bases are TGTGCCAGCAGCCAAGAGCAGGCTTCCTACGAGCAGTACTTC. This sequence encodes CASSQEQASYEQYF.